This TCR beta chain was obtained from a study of CD8 T cells in Susac syndrome. CDR1 LGHNT and CDR2 FRNRAP come from the germline V gene. The junction had 14 bases not matched to a gene; V was cut back by 3 bases and J by 7 bases. CDR3 length: 17 amino acids. Sequencing of TCR beta was performed on blood CD8+ and CD4+ T cells. Reverse transcription of about 0.45 to 1 ug RNA was performed with random hexamers. An immunoSEQ multiplex PCR amplified TCR beta CDR3 over 54 Vbeta and 13 Jbeta. MiXCR was run by TCRdb on the immunoSEQ multiplex PCR reads, yielding one entry per CDR3 protein. Of approximately 120,000 distinct CDR3 sequences in the sample, approximately 93% were seen once.

The chain has TRBV12-5 and TRBJ2-7; 11 bases align to TRBD2. This sequence originates from a human donor with multiple sclerosis. The sequencing input was CD8+ T cells from PBMCs. The CDR3 protein is CASGLSVLAGGPGEQYV. The CDR3 region has the DNA TGTGCTAGTGGTTTAAGCGTTCTAGCGGGGGGCCCGGGGGAGCAGTACGTC.